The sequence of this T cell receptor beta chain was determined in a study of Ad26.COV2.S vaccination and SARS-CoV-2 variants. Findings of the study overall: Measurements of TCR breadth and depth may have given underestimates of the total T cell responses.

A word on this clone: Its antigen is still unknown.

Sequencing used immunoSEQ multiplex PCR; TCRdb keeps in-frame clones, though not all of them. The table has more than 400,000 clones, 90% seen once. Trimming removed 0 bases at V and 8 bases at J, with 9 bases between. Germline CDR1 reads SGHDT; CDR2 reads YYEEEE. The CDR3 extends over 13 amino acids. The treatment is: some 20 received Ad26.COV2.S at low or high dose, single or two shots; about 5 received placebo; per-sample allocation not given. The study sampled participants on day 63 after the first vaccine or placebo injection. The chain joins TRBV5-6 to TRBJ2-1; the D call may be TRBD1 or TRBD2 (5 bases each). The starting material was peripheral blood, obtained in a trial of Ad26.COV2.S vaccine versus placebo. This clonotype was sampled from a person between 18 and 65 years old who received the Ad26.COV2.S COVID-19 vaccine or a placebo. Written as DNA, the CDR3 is TGTGCCAGCAGCTTGGTAGGGGACGATGAGCAGTTCTTC. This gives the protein CASSLVGDDEQFF. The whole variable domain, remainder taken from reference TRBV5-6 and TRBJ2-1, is DAGVTQSPTHLIKTRGQQVTLRCSPKSGHDTVSWYQQALGQGPQFIFQYYEEEERQRGNFPDRFSGHQFPNYSSELNVNALLLGDSALYLCASSLVGDDEQFFGPGTRLTVL.